This TCR beta chain was sequenced in a study of glioma-infiltrating T cells after dendritic cell vaccination (dated by TCRdb to between 2015 and 2016). Regarding the complete study: Of the approximately 15 glioblastoma patients in the cohort, all drawn from Phase I and II dendritic cell vaccination trials, 9 were newly diagnosed and 6 had recurrent disease. Patients received autologous tumor lysate-pulsed dendritic cell vaccination between about 2002 and 2013. To make the vaccine, monocyte-derived dendritic cells were cultured for approximately 7 days with IL-4 and GM-CSF and then pulsed overnight with autologous tumor lysate. Patients received three intradermal dendritic cell vaccine injections at biweekly intervals in the arm below the axilla. In glioblastoma patients vaccinated with dendritic cells, deep sequencing of TCR beta CDR3 regions served to measure tumor-infiltrating lymphocyte content and to compare repertoires between tumor and blood. TCR sequencing metrics, including TIL content and tumor-blood repertoire overlap, were correlated with survival after dendritic cell vaccination. Here is what the overall study found, with its caveats: Higher estimated pretreatment TIL content predicted longer time to progression and overall survival after dendritic cell vaccination. TCR clonality showed no direct relationship with survival, which suggests that a diverse polyclonal response may be important. The three-group TCR overlap response model was characterized as speculative, and prospective validation of the model was stated to be required. The cohort was small and heterogeneous, and full blood and tumor sets were available for few patients, with initial-recurrent tumor pairs available for even fewer patients.

Selection of patients required sufficient residual fresh-frozen tumor tissue and over two years of available survival data. An isocitrate dehydrogenase mutation was not carried by any of the glioblastoma patients, although molecular status was otherwise variable. PBMC were collected before vaccination, two weeks after the third vaccination, and at tumor progression if tumor progression occurred. Genomic DNA was extracted with the Qiagen DNeasy Blood extraction Kit. Using the immunoSEQ assay, TCRB CDR3 regions were amplified from about 1.9 micrograms of genomic DNA, or from all available DNA when less than that was on hand. Multiplex PCR used 60 forward primers for TCR V beta segments and 13 reverse primers for J beta segments. To estimate reads per starting template, synthetic control templates were spiked into each sample at limiting dilution. Sequencing produced 87 bp reads on the Illumina HiSeq System. In the authors' own workflow: PCR and sequencing errors were removed by merging closely related sequences with a nearest neighbor algorithm. TCR overlap was measured as the percentage of unique tumor TCR beta sequences that were also present in the peripheral blood of the same patient. This immuneACCESS table, as held by TCRdb, lists in-frame sequences with V and J called but not all clones. Of the missing ones, under half trace to an unresolved V gene in checked studies; the others have no known cause. The V and J calls and the clone size are those of that table, but D and trimming were determined from the DNA. The sample profile shows fewer than 100,000 clones; around 86% of them were found once. The ten largest clones capture about 15% of the sample.

CDR1 and CDR2 are drawn from the germline V gene: SGHRS, YFSETQ. V loses 0 bases at its end and J loses 3 bases; junction bases beyond the gene matches: 6. The cysteine opens and the phenylalanine closes a CDR3 of 15 amino acids. Just the 45-base CDR3 DNA is kept, in frame starting at base 1. On this clone: What this receptor recognizes is not known. No much larger clone is present one base from it, and per-base qualities are unavailable.

This clonotype originated in a human donor with glioblastoma. The chain is made from TRBV5-1 and TRBJ2-7, with 7 junctional bases fitting TRBD1. Sequencing used blood, obtained before dendritic cell vaccination. The CDR3 reads CASSLVGGRGYEQYF. The sequenced DNA is TGCGCCAGCAGCTTGGTAGGGGGCAGGGGCTACGAGCAGTACTTC.